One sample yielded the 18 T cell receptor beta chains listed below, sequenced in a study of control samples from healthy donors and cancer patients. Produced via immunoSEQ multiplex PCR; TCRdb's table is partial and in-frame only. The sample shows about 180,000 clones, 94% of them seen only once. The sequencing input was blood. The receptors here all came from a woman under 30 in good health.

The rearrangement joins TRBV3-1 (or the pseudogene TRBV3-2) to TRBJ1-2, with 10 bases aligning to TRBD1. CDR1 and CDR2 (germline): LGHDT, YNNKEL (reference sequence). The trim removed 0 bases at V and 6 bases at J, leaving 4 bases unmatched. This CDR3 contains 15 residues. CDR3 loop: CASSQDWDRGHGYTF. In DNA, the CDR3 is TGTGCCAGCAGCCAAGATTGGGACAGGGGCCATGGCTACACCTTC.

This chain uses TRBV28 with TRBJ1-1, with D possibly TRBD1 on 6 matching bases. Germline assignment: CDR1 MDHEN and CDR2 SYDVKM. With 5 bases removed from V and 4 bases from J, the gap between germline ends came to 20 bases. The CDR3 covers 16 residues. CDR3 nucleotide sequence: TGTGCCAGCAGTGGGCCGACAGGAAGGCAGGGCACTGAAGCTTTCTTT. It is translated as CASSGPTGRQGTEAFF.

CDR3 in amino acids: CASSPLSGNTIYF. The CDR3 nucleotides read TGTGCCAGCAGTCCCCTCTCTGGAAACACCATATATTTT. The chain couples TRBV6-5 to TRBJ1-3, with D hard to call. This CDR3 spans 13 amino acids. Per the germline V gene, CDR1 is MNHEY and CDR2 is SVGAGI. Trimming stripped 5 bases from V and 0 bases from J, with 5 bases between.

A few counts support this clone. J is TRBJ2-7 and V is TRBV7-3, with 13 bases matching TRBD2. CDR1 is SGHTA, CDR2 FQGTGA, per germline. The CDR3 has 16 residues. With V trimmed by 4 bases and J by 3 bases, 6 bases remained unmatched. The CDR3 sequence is CASSSNTSGRVYEQYF. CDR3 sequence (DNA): TGTGCCAGCAGCTCAAACACTAGCGGGAGGGTCTACGAGCAGTACTTC.

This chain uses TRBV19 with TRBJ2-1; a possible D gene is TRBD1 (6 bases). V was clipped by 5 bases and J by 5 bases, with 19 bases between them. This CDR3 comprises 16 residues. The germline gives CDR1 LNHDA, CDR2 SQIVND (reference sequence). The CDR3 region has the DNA TGTGCCAGTAGTCAGGACAGATCCAGAGTACACAATGAGCAGTTCTTC. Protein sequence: CASSQDRSRVHNEQFF.

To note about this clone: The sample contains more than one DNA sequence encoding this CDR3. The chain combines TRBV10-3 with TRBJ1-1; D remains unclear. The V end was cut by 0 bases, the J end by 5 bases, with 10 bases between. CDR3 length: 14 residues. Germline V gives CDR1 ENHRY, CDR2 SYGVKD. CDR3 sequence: CAISESGRRTEAFF. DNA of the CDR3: TGTGCCATCAGTGAGTCGGGAAGGAGGACTGAAGCTTTCTTT.

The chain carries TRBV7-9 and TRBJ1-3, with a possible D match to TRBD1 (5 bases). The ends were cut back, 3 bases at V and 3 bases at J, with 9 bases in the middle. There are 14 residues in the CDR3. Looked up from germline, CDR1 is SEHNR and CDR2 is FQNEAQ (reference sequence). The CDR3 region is CASSFSRDGNTIYF. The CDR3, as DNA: TGTGCCAGCAGCTTCAGCAGGGATGGAAACACCATATATTTT.

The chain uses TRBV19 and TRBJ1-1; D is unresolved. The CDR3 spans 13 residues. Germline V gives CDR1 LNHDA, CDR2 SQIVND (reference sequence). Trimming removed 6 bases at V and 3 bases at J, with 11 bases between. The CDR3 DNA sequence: TGTGCCAGTAGCTTATCTAGGGACACTGAAGCTTTCTTT. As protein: CASSLSRDTEAFF.

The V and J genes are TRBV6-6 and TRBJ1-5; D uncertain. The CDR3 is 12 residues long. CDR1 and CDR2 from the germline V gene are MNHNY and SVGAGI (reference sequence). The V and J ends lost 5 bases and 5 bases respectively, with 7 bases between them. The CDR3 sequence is CASSTVDQPQHF. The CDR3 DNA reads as TGTGCCAGCAGTACCGTCGATCAGCCCCAGCATTTT.

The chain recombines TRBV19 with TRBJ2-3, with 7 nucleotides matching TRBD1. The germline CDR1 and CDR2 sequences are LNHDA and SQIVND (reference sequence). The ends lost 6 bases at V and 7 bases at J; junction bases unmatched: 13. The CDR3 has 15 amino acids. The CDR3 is CASSPGTAVSNTQYF. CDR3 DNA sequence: TGTGCCAGTAGCCCCGGGACAGCAGTGTCAAATACGCAGTATTTT. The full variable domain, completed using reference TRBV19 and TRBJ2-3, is DGGITQSPKYLFRKEGQNVTLSCEQNLNHDAMYWYRQDPGQGLRLIYYSQIVNDFQKGDIAEGYSVSREKKESFPLTVTSAQKNPTAFYLCASSPGTAVSNTQYFGPGTRLTVL.

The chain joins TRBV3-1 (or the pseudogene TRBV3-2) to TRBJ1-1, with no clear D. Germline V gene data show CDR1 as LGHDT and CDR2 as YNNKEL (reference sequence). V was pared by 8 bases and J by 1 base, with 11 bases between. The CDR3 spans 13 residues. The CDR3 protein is CASSTERNTEAFF. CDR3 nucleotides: TGTGCCAGCTCCACCGAAAGGAACACTGAAGCTTTCTTT.

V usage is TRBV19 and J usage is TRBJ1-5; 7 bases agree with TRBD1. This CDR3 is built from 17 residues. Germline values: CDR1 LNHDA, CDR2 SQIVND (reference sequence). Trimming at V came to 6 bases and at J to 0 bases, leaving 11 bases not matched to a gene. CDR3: CASSPDRAVYSNQPQHF. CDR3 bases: TGTGCCAGTAGCCCCGACAGGGCGGTATATAGCAATCAGCCCCAGCATTTT.

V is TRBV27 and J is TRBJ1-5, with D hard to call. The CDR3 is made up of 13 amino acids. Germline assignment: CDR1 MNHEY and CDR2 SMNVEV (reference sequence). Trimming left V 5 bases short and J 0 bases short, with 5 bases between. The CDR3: CASSTYSNQPQHF. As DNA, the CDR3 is TGTGCCAGCAGTACGTATAGCAATCAGCCCCAGCATTTT.

Here the CDR3 DNA reads TGTGCCAGCGGGTACACAGGGAGTGGCTACACCTTC. Protein product: CASGYTGSGYTF. The rearrangement uses TRBV27 and TRBJ1-2; D is perhaps TRBD1 (6 bases). V was shortened by 8 bases and J by 7 bases, with 14 bases between the two germline ends. The CDR3 length is 12 residues. CDR1 MNHEY and CDR2 SMNVEV come from the germline V gene (reference sequence).

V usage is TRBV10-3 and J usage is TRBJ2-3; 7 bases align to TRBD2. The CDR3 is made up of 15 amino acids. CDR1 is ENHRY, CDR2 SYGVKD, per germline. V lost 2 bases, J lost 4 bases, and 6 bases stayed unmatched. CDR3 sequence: CAISEPSGEADTQYF. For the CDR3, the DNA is TGTGCCATCAGTGAGCCCAGCGGGGAGGCAGATACGCAGTATTTT.

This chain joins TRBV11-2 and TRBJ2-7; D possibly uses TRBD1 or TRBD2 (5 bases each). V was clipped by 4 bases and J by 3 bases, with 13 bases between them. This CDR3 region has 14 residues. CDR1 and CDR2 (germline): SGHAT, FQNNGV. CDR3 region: CASSSGTKLYEQYF. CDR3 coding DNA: TGTGCCAGCAGCTCCGGGACGAAACTCTACGAGCAGTACTTC.

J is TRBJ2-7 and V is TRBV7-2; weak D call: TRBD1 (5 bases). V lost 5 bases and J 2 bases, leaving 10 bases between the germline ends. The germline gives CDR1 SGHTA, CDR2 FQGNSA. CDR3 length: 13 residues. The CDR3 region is CASSRTTAYEQYF. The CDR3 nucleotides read TGTGCCAGCAGCCGGACGACAGCCTACGAGCAGTACTTC.

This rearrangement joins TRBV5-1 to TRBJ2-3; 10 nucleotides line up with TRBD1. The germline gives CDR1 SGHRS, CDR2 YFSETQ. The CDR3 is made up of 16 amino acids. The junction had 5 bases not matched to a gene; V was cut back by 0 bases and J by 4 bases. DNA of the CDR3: TGCGCCAGCAGCTTGGAACCGGGACAGGGGTCAGATACGCAGTATTTT. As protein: CASSLEPGQGSDTQYF.